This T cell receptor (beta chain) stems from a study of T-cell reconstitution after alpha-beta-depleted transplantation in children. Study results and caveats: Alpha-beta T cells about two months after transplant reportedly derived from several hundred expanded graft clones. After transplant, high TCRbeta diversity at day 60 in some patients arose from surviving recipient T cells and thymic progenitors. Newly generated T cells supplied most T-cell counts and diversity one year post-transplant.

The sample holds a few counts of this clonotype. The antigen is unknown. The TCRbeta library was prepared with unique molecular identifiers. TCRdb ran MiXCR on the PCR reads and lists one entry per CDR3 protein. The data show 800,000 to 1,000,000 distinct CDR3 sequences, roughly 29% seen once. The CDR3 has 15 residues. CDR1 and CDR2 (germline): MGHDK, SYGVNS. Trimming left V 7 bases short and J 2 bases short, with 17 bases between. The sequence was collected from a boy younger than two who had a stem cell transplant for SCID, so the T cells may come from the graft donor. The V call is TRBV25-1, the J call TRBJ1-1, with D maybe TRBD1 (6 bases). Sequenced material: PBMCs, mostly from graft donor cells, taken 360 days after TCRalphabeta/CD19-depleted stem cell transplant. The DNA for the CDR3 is TGTGCCAGCACCAAACAGGGTACGGGAAACACTGAAGCTTTCTTT. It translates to CASTKQGTGNTEAFF. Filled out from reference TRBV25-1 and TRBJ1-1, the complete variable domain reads EADIYQTPRYLVIGTGKKITLECSQTMGHDKMYWYQQDPGMELHLIHYSYGVNSTEKGDLSSESTVSRIRTEHFPLTLESARPSHTSQYLCASTKQGTGNTEAFFGQGTRLTVV.